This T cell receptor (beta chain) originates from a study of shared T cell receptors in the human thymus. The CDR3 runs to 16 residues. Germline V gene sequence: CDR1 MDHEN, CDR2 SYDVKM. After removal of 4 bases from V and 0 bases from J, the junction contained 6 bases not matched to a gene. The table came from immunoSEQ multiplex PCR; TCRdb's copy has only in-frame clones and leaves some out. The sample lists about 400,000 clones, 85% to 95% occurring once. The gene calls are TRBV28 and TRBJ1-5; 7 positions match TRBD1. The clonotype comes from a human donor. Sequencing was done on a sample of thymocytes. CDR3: CASSWGTAYSNQPQHF. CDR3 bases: TGTGCCAGCAGTTGGGGGACAGCATATAGCAATCAGCCCCAGCATTTT.